This TCR beta chain comes out of a study of blood T cell repertoires in COVID-19. This CDR3 has 14 residues. V was pared by 6 bases and J by 8 bases, with 15 bases of the junction left unmatched. In germline, CDR1 is SQVTM, CDR2 ANQGSEA. TCRdb keeps only in-frame clones here, not all; method: immunoSEQ multiplex PCR. The top ten hold approximately 11% of the sample, which has 97,000 or so clones, approximately 82% seen once. The source is a man aged 70 or older with active or convalescent COVID-19. Sequencing input: peripheral blood. This chain connects TRBV29-1 to TRBJ1-2, with 7 bases lining up with TRBD1. The CDR3 sequence: CSVDSRQGVQGYTF. For the CDR3, the DNA is TGCAGCGTGGACTCCCGACAGGGCGTACAGGGCTACACCTTC. Supplemented by reference TRBV29-1 and TRBJ1-2, the full variable domain reads SAVISQKPSRDICQRGTSLTIQCQVDSQVTMMFWYRQQPGQSLTLIATANQGSEATYESGFVIDKFPISRPNLTFSTLTVSNMSPEDSSIYLCSVDSRQGVQGYTFGSGTRLTVV.